Described below is a single TCR beta chain sequence and its context. Its antigen is undetermined. The data originate from a study of T cells in Graves' hyperthyroidism and ophthalmopathy. General observations from the study: Separation of ophthalmopathy from stable hyperthyroidism was achieved by a 13 V-J model. A median 6.5 months before onset, the model predicted ophthalmopathy. Most thyroid-expanded clonotypes above 0.001 were also found in blood.

V was pared by 3 bases and J by 3 bases, with 13 bases between. This CDR3 is 15 amino acids long. The germline V gene encodes CDR1 LNHDA and CDR2 SQIVND (reference sequence). Amplification of TCR beta CDR3 regions used RNA as the template. First-round RT-PCR with HTBI primers amplified the TCR CDR3 region. TCRdb re-analysed the multiplex PCR reads in MiXCR, keeping a single row per CDR3 protein. The sample holds 300,000 or so distinct CDR3 sequences; about 21% are singletons and the top ten take under 55%. Each patient was aged 18 to 65 and had newly diagnosed hyperthyroidism of under 2 months' duration.

The TCR originated in a woman aged 50 to 60 with Graves' hyperthyroidism. V and J are TRBV19 and TRBJ2-3; unclear D gene. Sequencing input: blood. The CDR3 coding sequence is TGTGCCAGTAGTATTGAATCTAAGGGAACAGATACGCAGTATTTT. It specifies CASSIESKGTDTQYF. Full variable domain (missing parts from reference TRBV19 and TRBJ2-3): DGGITQSPKYLFRKEGQNVTLSCEQNLNHDAMYWYRQDPGQGLRLIYYSQIVNDFQKGDIAEGYSVSREKKESFPLTVTSAQKNPTAFYLCASSIESKGTDTQYFGPGTRLTVL.